This T cell receptor (beta chain) was captured by sequencing in a study of blood T cells in healthy people across ages. It was with a sample-barcoded 5' primer and a J-beta primer mix that a second PCR of about 7 to 12 cycles was run. A template-switch adaptor that had 12 random nucleotides put a tag on each cDNA molecule. MiXCR was run by TCRdb on the 5' RACE reads, yielding one entry per CDR3 protein. Among over a million distinct CDR3 sequences listed, approximately 40% were seen once. Per germline, CDR1 SNHLY and CDR2 FYNNEI. The length of the CDR3 is 16 residues. V gave up 6 bases and J gave up 2 bases, with 18 bases separating them. Concerning this clonotype itself: Its antigen is as yet unknown.

Study results and limitations: The long-lived group displayed more naive CD4+ cells, plus higher diversity, than the aged donors did.

This sequence was found in a woman aged 18-29 years in good health. The chain has TRBV2 and TRBJ2-3; TRBD1 might be the D (6 bases). Sequenced input: blood. CDR3 region: CASRGDTGFFTDTQYF. DNA of the CDR3: TGTGCCAGCAGGGGCGACACAGGGTTCTTCACAGATACGCAGTATTTT.